Below, 32 T cell receptor beta chains from the same sample are listed, as sequenced in a study of ipilimumab plus nivolumab after autologous stem cell transplantation. Sequencing was performed with immunoSEQ multiplex PCR; in TCRdb, only in-frame clones are kept and a portion is missing. Of about 43,000 clones in the sample, 70% to 90% are singletons; the top ten hold less than 0.95%. This specimen was PBMCs, taken in a trial of ipilimumab plus nivolumab as post-transplant consolidation. Receptors originate from a male donor with multiple myeloma.

The chain joins TRBV6-1 to TRBJ2-7; D is uncertain. Per the germline V gene, CDR1 is MNHNS and CDR2 is SASEGT. Deletions cut 8 bases from V and 0 bases from J, with 8 bases between. The CDR3 consists of 12 residues. The CDR3 here is CASPASSYEQYF. The CDR3 DNA sequence: TGTGCCAGCCCGGCAAGCTCCTACGAGCAGTACTTC.

The J gene is TRBJ1-5, the V gene TRBV2; D uncertain. The CDR3 length is 16 residues. The germline CDR1 and CDR2 sequences are SNHLY and FYNNEI. The V end lost 4 bases, the J end lost 1 base, and 14 bases lay between the germline ends. In DNA, the CDR3 is TGTGCCAGCAGTGTTCGGTGGCGTATGAGCAATCAGCCCCAGCATTTT. Translation gives CASSVRWRMSNQPQHF.

The chain is built from TRBV5-1 and TRBJ2-5, with unresolved D. From germline, CDR1 is SGHRS and CDR2 YFSETQ. Trimming took off 0 bases at V and 7 bases at J, with 13 bases between the two ends. The CDR3 is made up of 14 amino acids. CDR3 protein: CASSLETAPGTQYF. CDR3 nucleotide sequence: TGCGCCAGCAGCTTGGAGACCGCTCCGGGGACCCAGTACTTC.

The chain couples TRBV18 to TRBJ1-5, with TRBD1 as a possible D gene (6 bases). V lost 2 bases to trimming and J lost 5 bases, with 13 bases between them. Germline CDR1 reads KGHSH; CDR2 reads LQKENI. This CDR3 spans 15 amino acids. The CDR3 bases are TGTGCCAGCTCACCAGGGGGGGCAGGCGATCAGCCCCAGCATTTT. Its translation: CASSPGGAGDQPQHF.

This chain links TRBV2 with TRBJ2-7; a weak D match, TRBD2 (6 bases). V lost 8 bases to trimming and J lost 3 bases, with 14 bases between them. This CDR3 has 13 residues. Germline CDR1 reads SNHLY; CDR2 reads FYNNEI. CDR3 DNA: TGTGCCAGCGAAAGGGAGGACGGCTACGAGCAGTACTTC. Translated: CASEREDGYEQYF.

This chain links TRBV9 with TRBJ2-3; 8 bases map to TRBD1. Per germline, CDR1 SGDLS and CDR2 YYNGEE. V trimming: 4 bases; J trimming: 2 bases; junction bases outside the gene matches: 9. The CDR3 sequence is 16 residues long. The CDR3 sequence: CASSTGAGGFTDTQYF. DNA of the CDR3: TGTGCCAGCAGCACCGGCGCAGGGGGCTTCACAGATACGCAGTATTTT.

This clone occurred once. V and J are TRBV7-9 and TRBJ2-3; D uncertain. CDR3 size: 14 residues. Germline V CDR1 and CDR2: SEHNR, FQNEAQ (reference sequence). Trimming cost V 5 bases and J 0 bases, with 9 bases left between them. CDR3 protein: CASSLLTSTDTQYF. Written as DNA, the CDR3 is TGTGCCAGCAGCCTTCTAACCAGCACAGATACGCAGTATTTT.

The V call is TRBV19, the J call TRBJ1-5, with 9 bases matching TRBD1. Losses at the gene ends were 5 bases for V and 3 bases for J; bases not matched to a gene: 5. Germline V gene sequence: CDR1 LNHDA, CDR2 SQIVND (reference sequence). This CDR3 region has 15 residues. In DNA, the CDR3 is TGTGCCAGTAGTTCCGGGACAGGGAACAATCAGCCCCAGCATTTT. This sequence encodes CASSSGTGNNQPQHF.

The chain uses TRBV10-1 and TRBJ2-7; no clear D gene. The CDR3 extends over 13 amino acids. Germline loops: CDR1 WNHNN, CDR2 SYGVQD (reference sequence). The V and J ends lost 2 bases and 4 bases respectively, with 9 bases between them. CDR3 region: CASSEKEPYEQYF. CDR3 DNA sequence: TGCGCCAGCAGTGAGAAGGAACCATACGAGCAGTACTTC.

The chain couples TRBV19 to TRBJ2-2; 10 bases map to TRBD2. Per germline, CDR1 LNHDA and CDR2 SQIVND (reference sequence). Trimming removed 9 bases from V and 0 bases from J; junction bases left unmatched: 10. This CDR3 is built from 17 residues. CDR3 region: CASRLAGRVSNTGELFF. In DNA, the CDR3 is TGTGCCAGCCGACTAGCGGGCCGTGTTTCGAACACCGGGGAGCTGTTTTTT.

The chain combines TRBV9 with TRBJ1-1; no clear D. This CDR3 has 12 residues. V was trimmed by 4 bases and J by 3 bases, leaving 7 bases between them. Germline V lookup: CDR1 SGDLS, CDR2 YYNGEE. The DNA for the CDR3 is TGTGCCAGCAGCCCCCGGGACACTGAAGCTTTCTTT. Translating gives CASSPRDTEAFF.

The CDR3: CAISQDGSGANVLTF. The DNA for the CDR3 is TGTGCCATCAGCCAGGACGGCTCTGGGGCCAACGTCCTGACTTTC. The chain combines TRBV10-3 with TRBJ2-6, with D unclear. Germline V gene data show CDR1 as ENHRY and CDR2 as SYGVKD. The V end was cut by 6 bases, the J end by 0 bases, with 9 bases between. The CDR3 is 15 residues long.

The rearrangement uses TRBV6-4 and TRBJ2-2; no clear D. CDR3 length: 14 amino acids. Trimming cost V 2 bases and J 3 bases, with 7 bases left between them. Germline CDR1 reads MRHNA; CDR2 reads SNTAGT. CDR3 loop: CASSDELYTGELFF. The CDR3 region has the DNA TGTGCCAGCAGTGACGAACTCTACACCGGGGAGCTGTTTTTT.

This chain links TRBV9 with TRBJ2-5, with 7 bases lining up with TRBD1. With V trimmed by 6 bases and J by 4 bases, 9 bases remained unmatched. Germline V gene lookup returns CDR1 SGDLS and CDR2 YYNGEE. There are 14 residues in the CDR3. Here the CDR3 reads CASTTGVEIETQYF. The DNA for the CDR3 is TGTGCCAGCACCACAGGGGTGGAAATAGAGACCCAGTACTTC.

The gene calls are TRBV6-6 and TRBJ1-2, with no clear D. Trimming shortened V by 7 bases and J by 4 bases, and 10 bases separated the two germline ends. Per the germline V gene, CDR1 is MNHNY and CDR2 is SVGAGI (reference sequence). The CDR3 runs to 12 residues. The CDR3 region has the DNA TGTGCCAGCACTTCGAACAGCTATGGCTACACCTTC. This gives the protein CASTSNSYGYTF.

The chain uses TRBV2 and TRBJ1-3; D call uncertain. In germline, CDR1 is SNHLY, CDR2 FYNNEI. The CDR3 consists of 17 residues. Trimming stripped 7 bases from V and 0 bases from J, with 19 bases between. The CDR3 sequence is CASTLEYVGPSGNTIYF. The DNA of the CDR3 is TGTGCCAGCACCCTCGAGTATGTCGGGCCCTCTGGAAACACCATATATTTT.

The sample holds a few counts of this clone. The CDR3: CASSTIFATNEKLFF. The CDR3 DNA reads as TGTGCCAGCAGTACGATTTTTGCAACTAATGAAAAACTGTTTTTT. J is TRBJ1-4 and V is TRBV27, with D unclear. CDR1 and CDR2 (germline): MNHEY, SMNVEV (reference sequence). The CDR3 spans 15 residues. V was shortened by 5 bases and J by 0 bases, with 10 bases between the two germline ends.

This chain links TRBV7-7 with TRBJ1-2; 8 bases agree with TRBD1. CDR1 is SSHAT and CDR2 is FNYEAQ in the germline V gene (reference sequence). This CDR3 spans 13 amino acids. In nucleotides, the CDR3 is TGTGCTAGCGGCCGGACAGGGCCCAATGGCTACACCTTC. This sequence encodes CASGRTGPNGYTF.

In DNA form, the CDR3 reads TGTGCCAGCAGTGACCGCAGGGTTGGGGCCAACGTCCTGACTTTC. It specifies CASSDRRVGANVLTF. The rearrangement links TRBV2 to TRBJ2-6; TRBD1 is a possible D gene (5 bases). V was clipped by 3 bases and J by 3 bases, with 9 bases between them. This CDR3 comprises 15 residues. Germline loops: CDR1 SNHLY, CDR2 FYNNEI.

The rearrangement uses TRBV7-6 and TRBJ2-2; D remains unclear. Germline assignment: CDR1 SGHVS and CDR2 FNYEAQ. The CDR3 is 14 amino acids. The V end was cut by 1 base, the J end by 4 bases, with 7 bases between. Here the CDR3 DNA reads TGTGCCAGCAGCTTAGGGACGAGCACCGGGGAGCTGTTTTTT. Translation: CASSLGTSTGELFF.

The chain uses TRBV4-2 and TRBJ1-1, with D possibly matching TRBD1 (5 bases). Germline V gene lookup returns CDR1 LGHNA and CDR2 YNFKEQ. The CDR3 sequence is 16 residues long. V lost 4 bases and J 1 base, leaving 16 bases between the germline ends. The CDR3 nucleotides are TGTGCCAGCAGCCCAGTACTCAGGGCGCAGAACACTGAAGCTTTCTTT. Translation gives CASSPVLRAQNTEAFF.

The V gene is TRBV2, the J gene TRBJ2-1; D gene unclear. The CDR3 has 11 residues. Germline CDR1 reads SNHLY; CDR2 reads FYNNEI. V lost 7 bases, J lost 8 bases, and 9 bases lay in between. The CDR3 region is CASTGFDEQFF. CDR3 sequence (DNA): TGTGCCAGCACTGGGTTCGATGAGCAGTTCTTC.

This clone has only a few counts. This chain links TRBV14 with TRBJ2-7; D is ambiguous. The V end lost 2 bases, the J end lost 4 bases, and 3 bases lay between the germline ends. The CDR3 consists of 11 residues. Germline V gene data show CDR1 as SGHDN and CDR2 as FVKESK. The CDR3 protein is CASSQRYEQYF. The CDR3 bases are TGTGCCAGCAGCCAAAGGTACGAGCAGTACTTC.

This sequence joins TRBV13 and TRBJ2-3; TRBD2 matches 12 bases. V shed 4 bases and J 2 bases; nucleotides not matched to a gene: 4. Germline CDR1 reads PRHDT; CDR2 reads FYEKMQ (reference sequence). The CDR3 has 16 residues. CDR3 in amino acids: CASSWRTSGDTDTQYF. The CDR3 nucleotides read TGTGCCAGCAGCTGGAGGACTAGCGGGGACACAGATACGCAGTATTTT. Full variable domain (rest looked up from reference TRBV13 and TRBJ2-3): AAGVIQSPRHLIKEKRETATLKCYPIPRHDTVYWYQQGPGQDPQFLISFYEKMQSDKGSIPDRFSAQQFSDYHSELNMSSLELGDSALYFCASSWRTSGDTDTQYFGPGTRLTVL.

The chain has TRBV19 and TRBJ1-2; TRBD1 aligns across 7 bases. This CDR3 contains 16 residues. The V gene's germline CDR1 is LNHDA and CDR2 SQIVND (reference sequence). After removal of 4 bases from V and 4 bases from J, the junction contained 12 bases not matched to a gene. CDR3 in DNA: TGTGCCAGTAGTACCGGACAGGCTCTAAAGGGCTATGGCTACACCTTC. Translating gives CASSTGQALKGYGYTF.

The rearrangement uses TRBV2 and TRBJ2-7, with 7 bases fitting TRBD2. CDR1 SNHLY and CDR2 FYNNEI come from the germline V gene. This CDR3 is built from 13 residues. J lost 6 bases, V lost 7 bases, and 9 bases had no gene match. CDR3 DNA: TGTGCCAGCAACGAGGGGCGCGGGGGCGAGCAGTACTTC. This sequence encodes CASNEGRGGEQYF.

This chain uses TRBV2 with TRBJ2-1; D not resolved. With 2 bases removed from V and 9 bases from J, the gap between germline ends came to 5 bases. The germline CDR1 and CDR2 sequences are SNHLY and FYNNEI. The CDR3 loop spans 11 amino acids. The CDR3 here is CASSEYGEQFF. In nucleotides, the CDR3 is TGTGCCAGCAGTGAATACGGTGAGCAGTTCTTC.

J is TRBJ2-7 and V is TRBV19, with TRBD1 identical over 8 bases. CDR1 and CDR2 (germline): LNHDA, SQIVND (reference sequence). J gave up 2 bases and V 4 bases, and 4 bases lay outside the gene matches. The CDR3 loop spans 14 amino acids. For the CDR3, the DNA is TGTGCCAGTAGTACGACAGGGGCGACCTACGAGCAGTACTTC. This codes for CASSTTGATYEQYF.

This clone was observed once. The chain has TRBV2 and TRBJ1-2; 7 nucleotides agree with TRBD1. CDR1 SNHLY and CDR2 FYNNEI come from the germline V gene. The CDR3 runs to 15 residues. V was clipped by 0 bases and J by 8 bases; unmatched bases: 9. Written as DNA, the CDR3 is TGTGCCAGCAGTGAAGCAAGAGGGGGCTATGGGGGCTACACCTTC. Amino acid sequence: CASSEARGGYGGYTF.

The chain joins TRBV2 to TRBJ1-1; D perhaps matches TRBD1 (6 bases). CDR3 length equals 15 residues. The germline V gene encodes CDR1 SNHLY and CDR2 FYNNEI. V was pared by 9 bases and J by 1 base, with 18 bases between. DNA of the CDR3: TGTGCCAGTCTTACTAGAGGGGGAAAGAACACTGAAGCTTTCTTT. Its translation: CASLTRGGKNTEAFF.

The chain combines TRBV18 with TRBJ1-2; the D gene is possibly TRBD1 (5 bases). The ends were cut back, 3 bases at V and 7 bases at J, with 15 bases in the middle. This CDR3 spans 14 amino acids. CDR1 and CDR2 (germline): KGHSH, LQKENI. CDR3 region: CASSPPGRARGYTF. In DNA form, the CDR3 reads TGTGCCAGCTCACCCCCGGGCAGGGCGCGTGGCTACACCTTC.

The J gene is TRBJ1-2, the V gene TRBV30; D is unresolved. The germline gives CDR1 GTSNPN, CDR2 SVGIG (reference sequence). Trimming removed 5 bases from V and 4 bases from J, with 11 bases in between. The CDR3 is 12 amino acids. CDR3 residues: CAWYEGGYGYTF. The CDR3 bases are TGTGCCTGGTACGAGGGAGGCTATGGCTACACCTTC. Combining the CDR3 with reference TRBV30 and TRBJ1-2 gives the whole variable domain SQTIHQWPATLVQPVGSPLSLECTVEGTSNPNLYWYRQAAGRGLQLLFYSVGIGQISSEVPQNLSASRPQDRQFILSSKKLLLSDSGFYLCAWYEGGYGYTFGSGTRLTVV.